The clone carrying this T cell receptor (beta chain) was observed a single time. Here immunoSEQ multiplex PCR was the method, and the copy in TCRdb shows in-frame clones only, minus some. The top ten hold about 0.58% of the sample, which has about 190,000 clones, around 90% seen once. Deletions cut 2 bases from V and 2 bases from J, with 12 bases between. The CDR3 length is 15 residues. Germline V gene lookup returns CDR1 SGHRS and CDR2 YFSETQ. The source of the sample is a study of blood T cell repertoires in COVID-19. V gene TRBV5-1 combines with J gene TRBJ2-3, with D tentatively TRBD2 (6 bases). The origin of this receptor is a man aged 45 to 65 with acute or convalescent COVID-19. Sequences were obtained from peripheral blood. The CDR3 bases are TGCGCCAGCAGCTTCCGGGACTTTTTCACAGATACGCAGTATTTT. Translating gives CASSFRDFFTDTQYF.